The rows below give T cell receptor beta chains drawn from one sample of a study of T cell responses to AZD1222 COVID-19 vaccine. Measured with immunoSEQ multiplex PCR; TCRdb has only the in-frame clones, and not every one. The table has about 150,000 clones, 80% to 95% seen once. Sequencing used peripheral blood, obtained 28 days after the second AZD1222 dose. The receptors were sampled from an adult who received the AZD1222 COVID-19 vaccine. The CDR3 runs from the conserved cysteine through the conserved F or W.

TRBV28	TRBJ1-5	CANTGFYSNQPQHF
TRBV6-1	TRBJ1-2	CASSEAGGGYGYTF
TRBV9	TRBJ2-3	CASSAHTGASTDTQYF
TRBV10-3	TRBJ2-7	CAISARGDLNEQYF
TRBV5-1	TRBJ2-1	CASRTGTQPGNEQFF
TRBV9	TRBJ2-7	CASSLSGAGYEQYF
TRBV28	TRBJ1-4	CASRDAWKNEKLFF
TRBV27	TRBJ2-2	CASGFANTGELFF
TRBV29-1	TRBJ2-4	CSVDGLAGGPKNIQYF
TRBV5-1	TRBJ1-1	CASSPPGGSLSTEAFF
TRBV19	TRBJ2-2	CASSTNPSGIGELFF
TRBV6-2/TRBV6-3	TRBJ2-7	CASSYSTESYEQYF
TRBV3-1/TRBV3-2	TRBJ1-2	CASSQDNRPANYGYTF
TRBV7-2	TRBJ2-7	CASSIGLADTYEQYF
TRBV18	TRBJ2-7	CASSPLGGGYDEQYF
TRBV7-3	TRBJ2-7	CASSKGPLYEQYF
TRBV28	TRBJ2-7	CASSLIGQYHEQYF
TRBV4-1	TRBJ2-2	CASRWQGETGELFF
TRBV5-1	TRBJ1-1	CASSSHVRDRANLNTEAFF
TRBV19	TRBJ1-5	CASSVRDRNQPQHF
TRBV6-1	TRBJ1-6	CASNLGEYSPLHF
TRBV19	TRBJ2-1	CASSIDTDTRRSEQFF
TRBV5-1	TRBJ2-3	CASSLTSQGGTDTQYF
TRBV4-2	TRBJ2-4	CASSQDSGMRRDIQYF
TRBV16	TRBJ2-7	CASSQFNNPLGEQYF
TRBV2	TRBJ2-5	CAAGRDQETQYF
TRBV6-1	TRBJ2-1	CASSGGPGISYNEQFF
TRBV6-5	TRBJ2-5	CASRDTGDSETQYF
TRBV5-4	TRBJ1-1	CASSRTGPTEAFF
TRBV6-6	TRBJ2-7	CASSFPDRGFTYEQYF
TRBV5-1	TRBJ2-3	CASSLAGQSQDTQYF